One TCR beta chain is described in this entry. Its antigen is still unknown. This entry comes from a study of cytomegalovirus exposure and HLA in healthy donors. The study's findings and limits: The study recorded over 150 TCR beta chains that were cytomegalovirus-associated. An analysis was carried out at a later point. It showed that HLA-associated TCR beta chains were more clonally expanded than equally common non-associated chains. In presence/absence analyses, roughly uniform sequencing depth across donors was assumed. There were reportedly fewer N-insertions in an Asian-associated ancestry cluster than the approximately 670-donor mean, in a later analysis.

The germline V gene encodes CDR1 MNHNS and CDR2 SASEGT. V lost 6 bases, J lost 2 bases, and 2 bases stayed unmatched. The CDR3 totals 14 residues. This PCR relied on a set of 60 Vbeta primers and 13 Jbeta primers. Clones were read by immunoSEQ multiplex PCR, and TCRdb kept only the in-frame ones, dropping some. The sample consists of around 150,000 clones, 79% of them appearing once. This clonotype was sampled from a man aged 35-49 years in good health and CMV-seropositive. The chain links TRBV6-1 to TRBJ1-2; 11 nucleotides match TRBD1. The sequenced sample consisted of PBMCs. CDR3 DNA sequence: TGTGCCAGCAGCCGGGACAGGGGGAACTATGGCTACACCTTC. The encoded protein is CASSRDRGNYGYTF.